This T cell receptor beta chain was identified during a study of CD8 T cells in ankylosing spondylitis. CDR1 is LNHDA, CDR2 SQIVND, per germline (reference sequence). The length of the CDR3 is 14 residues. Deletions cut 8 bases from V and 6 bases from J, with 17 bases between. Notes on the study in general: The authors found the disease-linked clones to be CD8+ and relatively rare in peripheral blood. A motif of under 10 highly homologous TCR beta variants was seen as apparently characteristic of ankylosing spondylitis blood. The authors reported significant enrichment of disease-linked clones in matched ankylosing spondylitis synovial fluid. Earlier work had already found some motif variants in reactive arthritis synovial fluid and blood.

A few counts support this clonotype. Antigen unknown. Making use of molecular barcodes, quantitative 5'-RACE generated TCR beta libraries. TCRdb itself ran the 5' RACE reads through MiXCR, one entry per CDR3 protein. The repertoire holds around 540,000 distinct CDR3 sequences, roughly 12% seen once, with around 7% in the top ten. The chain couples TRBV19 to TRBJ2-1; D may be TRBD1 or TRBD2 (5 bases each). This TCR was sampled from a male donor with ankylosing spondylitis. Sequenced material: blood, either unsorted or a sorted T cell fraction (not recorded which). This CDR3 is CASQEGNWVNEQFF. As DNA, the CDR3 is TGTGCCAGTCAAGAGGGGAACTGGGTCAATGAGCAGTTCTTC.